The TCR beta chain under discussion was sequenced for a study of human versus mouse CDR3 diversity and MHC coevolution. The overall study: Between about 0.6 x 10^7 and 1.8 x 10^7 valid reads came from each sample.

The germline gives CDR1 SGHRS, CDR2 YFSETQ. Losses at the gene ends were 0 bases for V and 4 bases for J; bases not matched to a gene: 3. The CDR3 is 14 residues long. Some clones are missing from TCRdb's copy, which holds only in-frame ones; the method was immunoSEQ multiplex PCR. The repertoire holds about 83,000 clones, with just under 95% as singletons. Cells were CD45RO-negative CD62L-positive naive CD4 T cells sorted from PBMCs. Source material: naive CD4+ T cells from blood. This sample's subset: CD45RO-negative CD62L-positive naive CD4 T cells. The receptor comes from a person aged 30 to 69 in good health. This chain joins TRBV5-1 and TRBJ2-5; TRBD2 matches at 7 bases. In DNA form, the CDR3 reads TGCGCCAGCAGCTTGGGGCCGGGGGGAGAGACCCAGTACTTC. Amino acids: CASSLGPGGETQYF.